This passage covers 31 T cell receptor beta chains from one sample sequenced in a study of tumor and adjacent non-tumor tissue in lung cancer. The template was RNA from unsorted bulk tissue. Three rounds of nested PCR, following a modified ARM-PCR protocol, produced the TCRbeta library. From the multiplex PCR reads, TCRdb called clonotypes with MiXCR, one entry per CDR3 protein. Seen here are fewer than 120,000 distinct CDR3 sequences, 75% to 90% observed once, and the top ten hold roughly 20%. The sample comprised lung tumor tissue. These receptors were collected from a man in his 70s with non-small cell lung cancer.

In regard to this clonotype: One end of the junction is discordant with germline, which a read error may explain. In DNA, the CDR3 is TGTGTCAGCAGGACTAGTGCCAACACCGGGGAGCTGTTTTTT. The encoded protein is CVSRTSANTGELFF. The J gene is TRBJ2-2, the V gene TRBV6-5, with TRBD2 identical over 7 bases. The CDR3 is 14 amino acids. Germline loops: CDR1 MNHEY, CDR2 SVGAGI.

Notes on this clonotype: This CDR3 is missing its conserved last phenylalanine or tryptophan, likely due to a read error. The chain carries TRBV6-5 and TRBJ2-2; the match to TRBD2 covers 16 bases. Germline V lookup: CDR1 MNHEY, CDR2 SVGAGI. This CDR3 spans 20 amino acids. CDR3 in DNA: TGTCCCAGCAGTTACTTCGGGACTAGCGGGGGGGGGTACTTTAAAGTGGAGCTGTTTCTT. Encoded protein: CPSSYFGTSGGGYFKVELFL.

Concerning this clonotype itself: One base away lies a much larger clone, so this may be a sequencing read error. The CDR3: CIVEGSGSSYDEQFF. CDR3 DNA sequence: TGCATCGTTGAAGGAAGCGGTAGCTCCTACGATGAGCAGTTCTTC. The chain uses TRBV29-1 and TRBJ2-1; tentative D call: TRBD2 (5 bases). Germline V gives CDR1 SQVTM, CDR2 ANQGSEA. The CDR3 is 15 residues long.

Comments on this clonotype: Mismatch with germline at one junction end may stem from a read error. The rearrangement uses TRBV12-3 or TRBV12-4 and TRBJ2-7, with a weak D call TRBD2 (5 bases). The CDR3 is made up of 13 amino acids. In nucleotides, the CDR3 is TGTGCCAGCAGTTCACCTGGGAGTTACGAGCAATACTTC. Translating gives CASSSPGSYEQYF.

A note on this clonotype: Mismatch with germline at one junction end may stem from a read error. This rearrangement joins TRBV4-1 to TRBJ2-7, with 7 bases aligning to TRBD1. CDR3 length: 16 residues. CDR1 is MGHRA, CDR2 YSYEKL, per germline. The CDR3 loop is CTSSQDEGRGSYEQYF. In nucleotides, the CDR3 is TGTACCAGCAGCCAAGATGAAGGCAGGGGGTCCTACGAGCAGTACTTC.

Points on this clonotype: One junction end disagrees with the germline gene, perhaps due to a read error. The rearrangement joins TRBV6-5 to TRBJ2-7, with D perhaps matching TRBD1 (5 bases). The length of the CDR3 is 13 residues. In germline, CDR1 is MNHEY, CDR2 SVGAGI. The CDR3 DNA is TGTGCCAACAGTCTAACAGGAGCCTACGAGCAGTACTTC. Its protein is CANSLTGAYEQYF.

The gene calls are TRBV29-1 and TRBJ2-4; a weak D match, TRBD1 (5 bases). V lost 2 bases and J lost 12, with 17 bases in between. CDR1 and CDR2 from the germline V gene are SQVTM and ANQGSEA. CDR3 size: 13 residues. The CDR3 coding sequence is TGCAGCGTTGAACCTAGGGGCTTCGACAATCAGTACTTC. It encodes CSVEPRGFDNQYF.

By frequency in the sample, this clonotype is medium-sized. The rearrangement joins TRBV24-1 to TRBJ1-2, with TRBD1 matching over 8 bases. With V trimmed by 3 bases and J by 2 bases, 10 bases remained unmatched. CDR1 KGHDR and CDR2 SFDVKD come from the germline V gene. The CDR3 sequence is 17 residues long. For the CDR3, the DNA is TGTGCCACCAGTGATCCACTCGGACAGGGAAAGAACTATGGCTACACCTTC. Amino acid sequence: CATSDPLGQGKNYGYTF.

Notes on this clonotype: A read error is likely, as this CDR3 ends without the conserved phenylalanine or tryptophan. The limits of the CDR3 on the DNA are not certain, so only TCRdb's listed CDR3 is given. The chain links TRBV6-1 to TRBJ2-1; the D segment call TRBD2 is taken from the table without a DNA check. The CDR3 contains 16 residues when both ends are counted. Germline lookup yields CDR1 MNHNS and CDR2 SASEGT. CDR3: CASTLREGTGSNEQFI.

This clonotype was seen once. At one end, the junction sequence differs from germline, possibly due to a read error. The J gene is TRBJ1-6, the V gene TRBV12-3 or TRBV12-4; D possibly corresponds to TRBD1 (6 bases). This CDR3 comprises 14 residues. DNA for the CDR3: TGTGCCAGTGGTCGGACAGTCTATAATCCACCCCTCCACTTT. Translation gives CASGRTVYNPPLHF.

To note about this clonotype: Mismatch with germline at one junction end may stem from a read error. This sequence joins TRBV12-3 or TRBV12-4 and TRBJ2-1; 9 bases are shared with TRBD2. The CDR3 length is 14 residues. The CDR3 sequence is CASSLTSGLKEQLF. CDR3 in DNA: TGTGCCAGCAGTTTAACTAGCGGGCTGAAAGAGCAGTTATTC.

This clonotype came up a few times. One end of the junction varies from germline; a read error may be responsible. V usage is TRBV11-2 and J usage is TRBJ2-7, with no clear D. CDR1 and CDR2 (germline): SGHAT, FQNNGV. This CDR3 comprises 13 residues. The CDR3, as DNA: TGTGCCAGGAGCCAATGGACCGGGCGCGAGCAGTATTTC. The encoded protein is CARSQWTGREQYF. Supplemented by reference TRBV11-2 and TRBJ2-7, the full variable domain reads EAGVAQSPRYKIIEKRQSVAFWCNPISGHATLYWYQQILGQGPKLLIQFQNNGVVDDSQLPKDRFSAERLKGVDSTLKIQPAKLEDSAVYLCARSQWTGREQYFGPGTRLTVT.

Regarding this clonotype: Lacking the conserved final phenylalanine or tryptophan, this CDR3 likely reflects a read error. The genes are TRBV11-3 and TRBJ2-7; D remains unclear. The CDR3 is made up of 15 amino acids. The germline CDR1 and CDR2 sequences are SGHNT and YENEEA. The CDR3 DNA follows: TGTGCCAGTAGCTTAGATGACGGTACAAGCTACGAGCAGTACTTA. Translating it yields CASSLDDGTSYEQYL.

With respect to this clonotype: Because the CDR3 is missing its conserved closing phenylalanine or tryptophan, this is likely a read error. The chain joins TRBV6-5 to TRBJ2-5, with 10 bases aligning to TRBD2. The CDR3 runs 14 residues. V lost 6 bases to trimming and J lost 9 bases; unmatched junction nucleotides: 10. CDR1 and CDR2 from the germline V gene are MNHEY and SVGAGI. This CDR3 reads CASRPTSGNWSQYL. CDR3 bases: TGTGCCAGCAGGCCTACTAGCGGGAACTGGTCCCAGTACTTA.

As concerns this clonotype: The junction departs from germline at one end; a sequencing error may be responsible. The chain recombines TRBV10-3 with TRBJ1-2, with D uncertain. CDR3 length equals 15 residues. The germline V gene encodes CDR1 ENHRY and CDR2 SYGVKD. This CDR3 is CAISKSSGNFYGYTF. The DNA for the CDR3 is TGTGCCATCAGTAAGTCTAGCGGGAACTTTTATGGCTACACCTTC.

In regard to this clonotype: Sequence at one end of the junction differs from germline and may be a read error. CDR3 nucleotide sequence: TGTGCGAGCAGCCTGACAGGGGGTACCTATGACTACACCTTC. Its translation: CASSLTGGTYDYTF. The rearrangement links TRBV11-2 to TRBJ1-2; 9 bases agree with TRBD1. Germline CDR1 is SGHAT and CDR2 is FQNNGV. This CDR3 contains 14 residues.

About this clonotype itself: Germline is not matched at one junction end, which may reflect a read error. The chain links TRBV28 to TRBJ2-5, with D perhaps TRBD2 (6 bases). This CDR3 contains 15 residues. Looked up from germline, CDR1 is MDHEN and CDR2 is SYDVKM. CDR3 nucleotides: TGTGCCAGCAGCCGGATGGTGGGAGGAGTAGAGACCCAGTGCTTC. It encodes CASSRMVGGVETQCF.

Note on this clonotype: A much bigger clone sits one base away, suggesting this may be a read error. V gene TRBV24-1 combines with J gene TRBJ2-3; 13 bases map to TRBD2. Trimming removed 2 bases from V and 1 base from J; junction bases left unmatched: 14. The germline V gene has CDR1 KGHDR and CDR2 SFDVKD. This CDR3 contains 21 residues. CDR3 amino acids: CATSDWETSGRNVYGTDTQYF. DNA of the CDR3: TGTGCCACCAGTGATTGGGAGACTAGCGGGAGGAATGTGTACGGCACAGATACGCAGTATTTT.

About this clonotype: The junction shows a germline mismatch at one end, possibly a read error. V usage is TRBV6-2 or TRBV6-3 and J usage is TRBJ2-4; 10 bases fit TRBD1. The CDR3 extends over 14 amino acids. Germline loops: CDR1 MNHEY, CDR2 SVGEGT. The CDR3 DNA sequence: TGTTCCAGCAGTTCTTTTGGACAGGGGGAAATTCAGTACTTC. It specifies CSSSSFGQGEIQYF.

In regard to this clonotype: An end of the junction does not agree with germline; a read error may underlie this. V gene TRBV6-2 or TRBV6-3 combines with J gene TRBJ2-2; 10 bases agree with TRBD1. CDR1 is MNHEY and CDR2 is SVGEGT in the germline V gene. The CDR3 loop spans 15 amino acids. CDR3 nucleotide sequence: TGTGGCAGCAGTCCCGGGACAGGGGAGACCGGGCAGTTGTTTTTT. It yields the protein CGSSPGTGETGQLFF.

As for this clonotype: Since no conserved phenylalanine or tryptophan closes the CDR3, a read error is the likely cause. CDR3 sequence (DNA): TGTGCCAGCAGCTTAGACCCCAGGGGGGACGAGCAGTACTAC. Amino acids: CASSLDPRGDEQYY. This chain connects TRBV7-9 to TRBJ2-7; possible D gene TRBD1, 7 bases. Germline assignment: CDR1 SEHNR and CDR2 FQNEAQ (reference sequence). The CDR3 is 14 residues long. V lost 1 base, J lost 5 bases, and 12 bases lay in between.

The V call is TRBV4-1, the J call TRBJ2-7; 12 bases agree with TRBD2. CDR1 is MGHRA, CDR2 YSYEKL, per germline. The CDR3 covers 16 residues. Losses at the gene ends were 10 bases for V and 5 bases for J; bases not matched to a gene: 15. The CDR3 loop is CAMSRRLAGEGDEQYF. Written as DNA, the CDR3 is TGCGCCATGAGCCGGAGACTAGCGGGAGAGGGGGACGAGCAGTACTTC.

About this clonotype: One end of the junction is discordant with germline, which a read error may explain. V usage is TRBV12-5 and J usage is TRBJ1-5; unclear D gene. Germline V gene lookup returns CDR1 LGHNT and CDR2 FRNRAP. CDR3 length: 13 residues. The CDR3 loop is CTSAPDSNQPQHF. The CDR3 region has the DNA TGTACTAGTGCCCCGGATAGTAATCAGCCCCAGCATTTT.

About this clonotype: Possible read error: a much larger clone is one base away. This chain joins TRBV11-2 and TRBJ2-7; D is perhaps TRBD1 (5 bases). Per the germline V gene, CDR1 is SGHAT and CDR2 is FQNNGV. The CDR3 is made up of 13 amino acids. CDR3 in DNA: TGTGTCAGCAGCTTGCAGGGTGGCTACGAGCAGTACTTC. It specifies CVSSLQGGYEQYF.

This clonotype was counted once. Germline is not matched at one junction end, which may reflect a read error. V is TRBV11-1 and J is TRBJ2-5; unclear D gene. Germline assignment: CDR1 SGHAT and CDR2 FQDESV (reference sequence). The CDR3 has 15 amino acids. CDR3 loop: CACSLGRANQETQCF. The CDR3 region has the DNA TGTGCCTGCAGCCTGGGTAGGGCTAATCAAGAGACCCAGTGCTTC.

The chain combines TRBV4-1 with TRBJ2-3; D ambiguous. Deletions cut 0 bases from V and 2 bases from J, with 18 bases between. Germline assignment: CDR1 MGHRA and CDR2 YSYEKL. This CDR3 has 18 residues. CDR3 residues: CASSQELGTDAITDTQYF. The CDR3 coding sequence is TGCGCCAGCAGCCAAGAATTAGGCACCGACGCTATCACAGATACGCAGTATTTT.

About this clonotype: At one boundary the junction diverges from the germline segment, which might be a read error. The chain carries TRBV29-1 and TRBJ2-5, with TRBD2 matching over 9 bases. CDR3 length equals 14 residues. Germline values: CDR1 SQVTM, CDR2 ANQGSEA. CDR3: CSVGRLAVGETQNF. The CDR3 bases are TGCAGCGTTGGTAGACTAGCGGTGGGAGAGACCCAGAACTTC.

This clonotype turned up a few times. The CDR3 nucleotides are TGTGTCACCAGCCAAGTCCGTGTCGGCTACACCTTC. This gives the protein CVTSQVRVGYTF. The chain uses TRBV7-9 and TRBJ1-2; D is ambiguous. This CDR3 spans 12 amino acids. CDR1 and CDR2 (germline): SEHNR, FQNEAQ (reference sequence).

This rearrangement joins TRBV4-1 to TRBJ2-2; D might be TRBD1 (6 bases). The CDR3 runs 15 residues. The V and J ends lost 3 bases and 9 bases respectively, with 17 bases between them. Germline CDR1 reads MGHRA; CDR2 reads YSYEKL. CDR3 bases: TGCGCCAGCAGCCAGTGGACAGAGCGCACAAGGGAGCTGTTTTTT. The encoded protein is CASSQWTERTRELFF.

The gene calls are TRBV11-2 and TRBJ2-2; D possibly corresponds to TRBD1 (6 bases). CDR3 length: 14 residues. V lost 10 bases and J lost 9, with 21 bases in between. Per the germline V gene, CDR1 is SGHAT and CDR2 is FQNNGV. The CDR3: CANSLDSHSRELFF. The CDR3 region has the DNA TGTGCCAACAGTCTGGACAGTCATTCCCGGGAGCTGTTTTTT.

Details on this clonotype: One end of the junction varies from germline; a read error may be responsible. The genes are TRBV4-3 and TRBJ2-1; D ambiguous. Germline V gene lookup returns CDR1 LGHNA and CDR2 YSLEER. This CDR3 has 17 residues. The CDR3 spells CVSSQDPSGAEYNEQFF. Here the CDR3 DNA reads TGCGTCAGCAGCCAAGACCCATCAGGAGCTGAATACAATGAGCAGTTCTTC.